This entry features one T cell receptor beta chain sequence. Its antigen is currently not known. The sample holds no much larger clone one base away, and base qualities are not on file. For CDR1 and CDR2, the germline V gene lists KGHSH and LQKENI. The germline ends are 14 bases apart after V is trimmed by 2 bases and J by 3 bases. Spanning cysteine to phenylalanine, the CDR3 consists of 15 amino acids. This entry keeps only the CDR3 DNA: 45 bases, framed from base 1. This specimen's treatment or condition label, per the study, means: allogeneic hematopoietic cell transplantation with graft depleted of TCRalphabeta T cells and CD19 B cells. The transplant recipients were children given TCRalphabeta/CD19-depleted allogeneic hematopoietic cell grafts. Receptors were amplified or captured by PCR. Sequencer: Illumina HiSeq 2500. To normalize quantification of the TCRbeta repertoire, the TCR libraries were built with molecular barcoding that relied on unique molecular identifiers. TCRdb itself trimmed the public reads at Q25 with fastp, ran MiXCR and retained productive beta chains. Rows are combined by CDR3 protein, so each entry shows the most common genes and DNA. The sample data list roughly 100,000 distinct CDR3 sequences, and under 9% of these were observed just once. Together, the top ten hold around 15% of the sample.

This record belongs to a study of T-cell reconstitution after alpha-beta-depleted transplantation in children listed by TCRdb under 2016. A note on the overall study: The study quantitatively tracked T-cell immune reconstitution after TCRalphabeta/CD19-depleted allogeneic hematopoietic cell transplantation in children using TCR repertoire profiling. Summary of the overall study and its limitations: Over the following months the frequencies of hyperexpanded clones went down, and after one year T-cell counts and TCRbeta diversity were mostly credited to newly produced T cells. The high TCRbeta diversity at day 60 in some patients was ascribed to recipient T cells and intrathymic progenitors that had survived conditioning. The apparently early recovery of alphabetaT-cell counts about two months after transplant reportedly depended on only several hundred rapidly expanded clones that came from non-depleted graft cells.

The TCR comes from a boy under 10 years old with acute lymphoblastic leukemia, due to receive a stem cell transplant. This sequence uses TRBV18 and TRBJ2-7; a weak D assignment points to TRBD1 (6 bases agree). This specimen consisted of PBMCs, obtained before TCRalphabeta/CD19-depleted stem cell transplant. The DNA sequence is TGTGCCAGCTCACCAGGGACAACGGACGACTACGAGCAGTACTTC. This codes for CASSPGTTDDYEQYF.